The 18 T cell receptor beta chains reported below all come from one sample, sequenced in a study of shared clonotypes between healthy human individuals. Some clones are missing from TCRdb's copy, which holds only in-frame ones; the method was immunoSEQ multiplex PCR. The sample contains some 240,000 clones, under 80% of which appear only once. The sample comprised memory CD4+ T cells sorted from blood. The subset: CD45RA-negative fraction. These receptors all stem from a man between 25 and 39 years old in good health.

This clone was recorded a few times. The chain joins TRBV5-1 to TRBJ2-6, with 8 positions matching TRBD1. Trimming removed 4 bases from V and 1 base from J; junction bases left unmatched: 13. This CDR3 is built from 19 residues. CDR1 and CDR2 from the germline V gene are SGHRS and YFSETQ. CDR3 bases: TGCGCCAGCAGCCAACGGACAGGGCGTGATCAGTCTGGGGCCAACGTCCTGACTTTC. Amino acids: CASSQRTGRDQSGANVLTF.

In this sample, this clone turned up once. J is TRBJ2-7 and V is TRBV29-1; 8 bases match TRBD1. Germline CDR1 reads SQVTM; CDR2 reads ANQGSEA. The CDR3 sequence is 16 residues long. The trim removed 6 bases at V and 6 bases at J, leaving 19 bases unmatched. CDR3 sequence (DNA): TGCAGCGTCGGACAGGGTGTCATCGTGCCTAGGAGCGAGCAGTACTTC. This encodes CSVGQGVIVPRSEQYF.

The rearrangement joins TRBV6-6 to TRBJ2-3, with 8 bases identical to TRBD2. The CDR3 is 16 amino acids. J gave up 4 bases and V 0 bases, and 6 bases lay outside the gene matches. Germline CDR1 is MNHNY and CDR2 is SVGAGI (reference sequence). The CDR3 DNA sequence: TGTGCCAGCAGTTACTCCTTTCCGGGACTAGCAGATACGCAGTATTTT. Residues: CASSYSFPGLADTQYF.

The chain joins TRBV5-1 to TRBJ1-1; the match to TRBD1 covers 10 bases. V shed 5 bases and J 0 bases; nucleotides not matched to a gene: 7. The CDR3 loop spans 16 amino acids. The germline CDR1 and CDR2 sequences are SGHRS and YFSETQ. The CDR3 loop is CASRYGQGGMNTEAFF. The CDR3 coding sequence is TGCGCCAGCAGATACGGACAGGGGGGGATGAACACTGAAGCTTTCTTT.

The rearrangement links TRBV5-1 to TRBJ2-2; TRBD1 matches 8 bases. V was pared by 6 bases and J by 2 bases, with 3 bases of the junction left unmatched. The CDR3 totals 14 residues. From germline, CDR1 is SGHRS and CDR2 YFSETQ. The CDR3 coding sequence is TGCGCCAGCAACGACAGGGGAAACACCGGGGAGCTGTTTTTT. Its protein is CASNDRGNTGELFF. Complete variable domain (other parts from reference TRBV5-1 and TRBJ2-2): KAGVTQTPRYLIKTRGQQVTLSCSPISGHRSVSWYQQTPGQGLQFLFEYFSETQRNKGNFPGRFSGRQFSNSRSEMNVSTLELGDSALYLCASNDRGNTGELFFGEGSRLTVL.

This clone has ten or more counts. The J gene is TRBJ2-1, the V gene TRBV27; TRBD2 matches at 9 bases. Germline-derived CDR1 and CDR2 are MNHEY and SMNVEV (reference sequence). The CDR3 is 17 residues long. J gave up 5 bases and V 5 bases, and 13 bases lay outside the gene matches. The CDR3 sequence: CASSDGLAIGAHNEQFF. As DNA, the CDR3 is TGTGCCAGCAGTGACGGACTAGCGATCGGGGCCCACAATGAGCAGTTCTTC.

CDR3 region: CASSKGLGGVHNEQFF. CDR3 DNA sequence: TGTGCCAGCAGCAAAGGATTGGGCGGGGTTCACAATGAGCAGTTCTTC. The V and J genes are TRBV21-1 and TRBJ2-1; the table calls TRBD2, which could not be checked here. TRBV21-1 is shown as a pseudogene. This CDR3 is built from 16 residues.

This clone appeared a single time. The chain uses TRBV11-2 and TRBJ2-7; D may be TRBD2 (6 bases). Germline assignment: CDR1 SGHAT and CDR2 FQNNGV. Trimming took 1 base from V and 3 from J, leaving 13 bases between them. This CDR3 is built from 15 residues. CDR3 nucleotides: TGTGCCAGCAGCTTAGGGCAGGGAGGCGTCTACGAGCAGTACTTC. Encoded protein: CASSLGQGGVYEQYF.

This rearrangement joins TRBV28 to TRBJ1-1; D unclear. V was clipped by 7 bases and J by 4 bases, with 10 bases between them. CDR3 length: 12 residues. Germline values: CDR1 MDHEN, CDR2 SYDVKM. This CDR3 reads CASNTLGTEAFF. Here the CDR3 DNA reads TGTGCCAGCAACACCCTGGGCACTGAAGCTTTCTTT.

This clone was counted at least ten times. This chain uses TRBV10-2 with TRBJ1-2; D call uncertain. There are 14 residues in the CDR3. V was trimmed by 2 bases and J by 2 bases, leaving 9 bases between them. CDR1 is WSHSY, CDR2 SAAADI, per germline. For the CDR3, the DNA is TGCGCCAGCAGTGAGGAAGCCGTGAACTATGGCTACACCTTC. Translating it yields CASSEEAVNYGYTF.

The chain recombines TRBV30 with TRBJ1-2; 7 positions agree with TRBD1. The CDR3 extends over 12 amino acids. J gave up 7 bases and V 3 bases, and 5 bases lay outside the gene matches. CDR1 is GTSNPN and CDR2 is SVGIG in the germline V gene (reference sequence). CDR3 nucleotide sequence: TGTGCCTGGAGCACAGGGGCGGGTGGCTACACCTTC. It encodes CAWSTGAGGYTF.

The V call is TRBV28, the J call TRBJ2-5; 10 bases are a match to TRBD2. The CDR3 has 17 amino acids. Germline assignment: CDR1 MDHEN and CDR2 SYDVKM. The trim removed 5 bases at V and 1 base at J, leaving 10 bases unmatched. The CDR3 loop is CASSQVGLAAFQETQYF. The DNA for the CDR3 is TGTGCCAGCAGTCAAGTTGGACTAGCGGCCTTCCAAGAGACCCAGTACTTC.

This clone was seen a few times. The rearrangement joins TRBV2 to TRBJ2-7; perhaps TRBD1 as D (6 bases). This CDR3 has 14 amino acids. Germline V gives CDR1 SNHLY, CDR2 FYNNEI. V dropped 6 bases and J dropped 2 bases, with 14 bases sitting between them. The CDR3 reads CASREQGMTYEQYF. In DNA, the CDR3 is TGTGCCAGCAGAGAACAGGGAATGACCTACGAGCAGTACTTC.

A few counts support this clone. The chain carries TRBV6-5 and TRBJ2-7; D ambiguous. This CDR3 spans 14 amino acids. Trimming cost V 6 bases and J 0 bases, with 12 bases left between them. Germline loops: CDR1 MNHEY, CDR2 SVGAGI. The CDR3 loop reads CASRQRAFSYEQYF. As DNA, the CDR3 is TGTGCCAGCAGACAGCGCGCGTTCTCCTACGAGCAGTACTTC.

The sample holds one count of this clone. One base away lies a much larger clone, so this may be a sequencing read error. The chain couples TRBV7-2 to TRBJ2-5; D assignment may be TRBD1 or TRBD2 (6 bases each). V was pared by 5 bases and J by 5 bases, with 9 bases between. This CDR3 has 12 amino acids. Germline CDR1 is SGHTA and CDR2 is FQGNSA. As DNA, the CDR3 is TGTGCCAGCAGCCAAGGGGGGGAGACCCAGTACTTC. Protein sequence: CASSQGGETQYF.

This clone was counted only a few times. The chain joins TRBV2 to TRBJ2-1; 7 bases match TRBD2. Germline CDR1 SNHLY, CDR2 FYNNEI. CDR3 size: 14 residues. V was clipped by 8 bases and J by 9 bases; unmatched bases: 13. The CDR3 DNA reads as TGTGCCAGCGCCACCGGGACTACAGTGGGTGAGCAGTTCTTC. Its protein is CASATGTTVGEQFF.

The gene calls are TRBV2 and TRBJ2-3; D ambiguous. V lost 8 bases to trimming and J lost 0 bases, with 9 bases between them. Germline CDR1 reads SNHLY; CDR2 reads FYNNEI. The CDR3 has 13 amino acids. DNA for the CDR3: TGTGCCAGCTGCCGCCGTAGCACAGATACGCAGTATTTT. Its protein product is CASCRRSTDTQYF.

The sample holds one count of this clone. The gene calls are TRBV6-6 and TRBJ2-7, with D possibly matching TRBD1 (5 bases). Per germline, CDR1 MNHNY and CDR2 SVGAGI (reference sequence). CDR3 size: 14 residues. Trimming stripped 5 bases from V and 6 bases from J, with 17 bases between. CDR3 residues: CASSPSRQRPEQYF. As DNA, the CDR3 is TGTGCCAGCAGTCCTTCGAGACAGCGTCCCGAGCAGTACTTC.